A single sample is the source of the 9 T cell receptor beta chains below, sequenced in a study of tumor and adjacent non-tumor tissue in lung cancer. No cell sorting was done before RNA was extracted from the tissue. This non-tumor lung sample came from over 3 cm beyond the tumor edge. The library came from three nested PCR rounds adapted from ARM-PCR protocols. TCRdb re-analysed the multiplex PCR reads in MiXCR, keeping a single row per CDR3 protein. The table shows 70,000 to 90,000 distinct CDR3 sequences, with 70% to 90% occurring only once. What was sequenced was distant non-tumor lung tissue. Receptors originate from a man in his 60s with non-small cell lung cancer.

This clonotype was seen only once. The chain employs TRBV5-6 and TRBJ2-4; D perhaps matches TRBD1 (6 bases). The CDR3 is made up of 16 amino acids. Germline V gene sequence: CDR1 SGHDT, CDR2 YYEEEE. Trimming removed 5 bases from V and 0 bases from J, with 15 bases in between. Here the CDR3 reads CASSFRTALAKNIQYF. Here the CDR3 DNA reads TGTGCCAGCAGTTTTAGGACAGCCTTAGCCAAAAACATTCAGTACTTC.

Worth noting for this clonotype: One end of the junction fails to match germline, which may point to a read error. V usage is TRBV6-5 and J usage is TRBJ1-2; D is perhaps TRBD1 (6 bases). Germline loops: CDR1 MNHEY, CDR2 SVGAGI. This CDR3 is built from 17 residues. For the CDR3, the DNA is TGTACCAGCAGTCACTCGAATGCGGGGGCGGGTAGCTATGACTACACCTTC. It is translated as CTSSHSNAGAGSYDYTF.

The J gene is TRBJ2-1, the V gene TRBV6-5; TRBD2 aligns across 9 bases. V lost 0 bases, J lost 7 bases, and 10 bases stayed unmatched. The V gene's germline CDR1 is MNHEY and CDR2 SVGAGI. The CDR3 has 17 residues. CDR3 DNA sequence: TGTGCCAGCAGTTACTCGAGCACTAGCGGGCCCCTAAATGAGCAGTTCTTC. Translated, it gives CASSYSSTSGPLNEQFF.

This clonotype was detected a few times. V usage is TRBV11-2 and J usage is TRBJ2-3, with D perhaps TRBD1 (6 bases). The germline V gene has CDR1 SGHAT and CDR2 FQNNGV. The CDR3 is 14 residues long. The germline V and J ends were trimmed by 3 bases and 4 bases, with 11 bases remaining between them. The CDR3 is CASSLWGRADTQYF. The CDR3 DNA reads TGTGCCAGCAGCTTGTGGGGGCGGGCAGATACGCAGTATTTT.

This clonotype appeared once. One base away lies a much larger clone, so this may be a sequencing read error. CDR3: CASSHGAPSDNKQFF. The CDR3 DNA follows: TGTGCCAGCAGCCACGGGGCCCCCTCTGACAATAAGCAGTTCTTC. This chain joins TRBV5-4 and TRBJ2-1; D might be TRBD1 or TRBD2, each matching 5 bases. This CDR3 has 15 amino acids. The germline V gene encodes CDR1 SGHNT and CDR2 YYREEE (reference sequence).

Regarding this clonotype: Given a much more abundant clone one base away, this may be a read error. The chain couples TRBV6-1 to TRBJ2-2; either TRBD1 or TRBD2 may supply D (6 bases each). Germline V gives CDR1 MNHNS, CDR2 SASEGT. V gave up 7 bases and J gave up 5 bases, with 11 bases separating them. There are 13 residues in the CDR3. CDR3 nucleotides: TGTGCCAGCATGAGGGGGGAGACCGGGGAGCTGTTTTTT. As protein: CASMRGETGELFF.

As regards this clonotype: At one of its ends the junction is not consistent with the germline gene, which may arise from a read error. The J gene is TRBJ2-6, the V gene TRBV6-5, with TRBD1 matching 12 bases. CDR3 length: 17 residues. Per the germline V gene, CDR1 is MNHEY and CDR2 is SVGAGI. The CDR3 spells CASSFGTGGSGANLLTF. CDR3 coding DNA: TGTGCTAGTAGTTTCGGGACAGGGGGCTCTGGGGCCAACCTCCTGACTTTC.

This clonotype appeared a few times. The junction differs from germline at one of its ends, possibly a read error. The chain uses TRBV11-3 and TRBJ1-2; D gene unclear. CDR3 length equals 13 residues. Germline CDR1 SGHNT, CDR2 YENEEA. CDR3 loop: CVSSPDREYGYTF. DNA for the CDR3: TGTGTCAGCAGCCCAGATAGGGAATATGGCTACACCTTC.

As for this clonotype: A much larger clone is a single base away; this may be a read error. This chain uses TRBV28 with TRBJ2-3; 9 nucleotides line up with TRBD1. V was clipped by 6 bases and J by 8 bases; unmatched bases: 12. This CDR3 is 15 amino acids long. Germline assignment: CDR1 MDHEN and CDR2 SYDVKM. The CDR3 bases are TGTGCCAGCAGCCCATGGGACAGGGCCTCAGGTACGCAGTATTTT. Its protein product is CASSPWDRASGTQYF.